These 2 T cell receptor beta chains were all obtained from the same sample, sequenced in a study of blood T cells in healthy people across ages. The second PCR ran about 7 to 12 cycles with a sample-barcoded 5' primer and J-beta primers. MiXCR was run by TCRdb on the 5' RACE reads, yielding one entry per CDR3 protein. The sample consists of roughly 900,000 distinct CDR3 sequences, around 48% of them appearing once. The sequenced material came from blood. All receptors come from a man aged 30 to 39 in good health.

On this clonotype itself: At one end the junction does not follow the germline gene, possibly because of a read error. The chain links TRBV7-7 to TRBJ1-4, with D possibly being TRBD1 (6 bases). CDR3 length: 16 residues. Germline-derived CDR1 and CDR2 are SSHAT and FNYEAQ (reference sequence). The CDR3 DNA sequence: TGTGCTAGCAGCCGCCCTATGACAGGCACTAATGAAAAACTGTTTTTT. Translation: CASSRPMTGTNEKLFF.

The chain is built from TRBV7-8 and TRBJ1-6; TRBD1 matches 9 bases. The length of the CDR3 is 16 residues. V shed 4 bases and J 6 bases; nucleotides not matched to a gene: 7. CDR1 and CDR2 from the germline V gene are SGHVS and FQNEAQ. The CDR3 sequence: CASSWRDRVPNSPLHF. Here the CDR3 DNA reads TGTGCCAGCAGCTGGAGGGACAGGGTGCCTAATTCACCCCTCCACTTT.